These T cell receptor beta chains were read from a single sample in a study of T cell responses to AZD1222 COVID-19 vaccine. The method was immunoSEQ multiplex PCR; TCRdb's version includes in-frame clones alone and lacks a portion of them. Among some 130,000 clones listed, 85% to 95% were seen once. Source: peripheral blood, taken on day 0 of AZD1222 vaccination. Source of these receptors: an adult in good health. CDR3s include the opening cysteine and the closing phenylalanine or tryptophan. A D gene is named only where the DNA matches it firmly. Clone size is given for some rows only: seen once, a few or many times, or a class if the clone is expanded.

clone_size: NA
v_call: TRBV6-5
d_call: TRBD1
j_call: TRBJ2-5
cdr3_nt: TGTGCCAGTAGACAGGGTCAACAAGAGACCCAGTACTTC
cdr3_aa: CASRQGQQETQYF

clone_size: NA
v_call: TRBV6-2/TRBV6-3
d_call: NA
j_call: TRBJ1-6
cdr3_nt: TGTGCCAGCAGTTACCAAGGACGACGTTCACCCCTCCACTTT
cdr3_aa: CASSYQGRRSPLHF

clone_size: NA
v_call: TRBV25-1
d_call: NA
j_call: TRBJ1-1
cdr3_nt: TGTGCCAGCAGCCAACTGTGGGGGGCGGACACTGAAGCTTTCTTT
cdr3_aa: CASSQLWGADTEAFF

clone_size: NA
v_call: TRBV28
d_call: NA
j_call: TRBJ2-2
cdr3_nt: TGTGCCAGCAGTAACCCGGGAGCAAACACCGGGGAGCTGTTTTTT
cdr3_aa: CASSNPGANTGELFF

clone_size: NA
v_call: TRBV2
d_call: NA
j_call: TRBJ1-1
cdr3_nt: TGTGCCAGCCGGGACGGCCCAGAAGCTTTCTTT
cdr3_aa: CASRDGPEAFF

clone_size: NA
v_call: TRBV27
d_call: NA
j_call: TRBJ2-3
cdr3_nt: TGTGCCAGCAGTTTACGCCGTAGCCATCTCGGGGGCACAGATACGCAGTATTTT
cdr3_aa: CASSLRRSHLGGTDTQYF

clone_size: once
v_call: TRBV9
d_call: NA
j_call: TRBJ2-5
cdr3_nt: TGTGCCAGCAGCGAGGGGGAGACCCAGTACTTC
cdr3_aa: CASSEGETQYF

clone_size: NA
v_call: TRBV7-2
d_call: TRBD1
j_call: TRBJ1-2
cdr3_nt: TGTGCCAGCAGCCCCCAACAGGGGGGGACGGATGGCTACACCTTC
cdr3_aa: CASSPQQGGTDGYTF

clone_size: few
v_call: TRBV25-1
d_call: NA
j_call: TRBJ1-1
cdr3_nt: TGTGCCAGCGGAGAGAACACTGAAGCTTTCTTT
cdr3_aa: CASGENTEAFF

clone_size: once
v_call: TRBV4-1
d_call: TRBD2
j_call: TRBJ2-4
cdr3_nt: TGCGCCAGCAGCCAACTCACTAGCGGGAGAGTGACCAAAAACATTCAGTACTTC
cdr3_aa: CASSQLTSGRVTKNIQYF

clone_size: NA
v_call: TRBV4-3
d_call: NA
j_call: TRBJ2-7
cdr3_nt: TGCGCCAGCAGCCAAGGGGTTGGCGGAACCTACGAGCAGTACTTC
cdr3_aa: CASSQGVGGTYEQYF

clone_size: NA
v_call: TRBV5-4
d_call: NA
j_call: TRBJ2-3
cdr3_nt: TGTGCCAGCAGCTTGGTCTCAACCAGCACAGATACGCAGTATTTT
cdr3_aa: CASSLVSTSTDTQYF

clone_size: NA
v_call: TRBV28
d_call: NA
j_call: TRBJ1-2
cdr3_nt: TGTGCCAGCAGTTCTCAGGGTAACTATGGCTACACCTTC
cdr3_aa: CASSSQGNYGYTF

clone_size: once
v_call: TRBV7-8
d_call: TRBD1
j_call: TRBJ1-2
cdr3_nt: TGTGCCAGCAGCCCGGGACAGGGGGCGCGTGTTAACTATGGCTACACCTTC
cdr3_aa: CASSPGQGARVNYGYTF

clone_size: NA
v_call: TRBV5-1
d_call: TRBD1
j_call: TRBJ2-3
cdr3_nt: TGCGCCAGCAGCTTGAGCAGGGGGCGCACAGATACGCAGTATTTT
cdr3_aa: CASSLSRGRTDTQYF

clone_size: NA
v_call: TRBV19
d_call: NA
j_call: TRBJ1-1
cdr3_nt: TGTGCCAGTAGTACCCGGGAGGGGGGAACTGAAGCTTTCTTT
cdr3_aa: CASSTREGGTEAFF

clone_size: NA
v_call: TRBV14
d_call: NA
j_call: TRBJ2-3
cdr3_nt: TGTGCCAGCACGGCTCGAACAGGATGGGGGACAGATACGCAGTATTTT
cdr3_aa: CASTARTGWGTDTQYF

clone_size: NA
v_call: TRBV6-6
d_call: NA
j_call: TRBJ2-7
cdr3_nt: TGTGCCAGCCGTGGGATGGCGGTAGAGGCCTACGAGCAGTACTTC
cdr3_aa: CASRGMAVEAYEQYF

clone_size: NA
v_call: TRBV24-1
d_call: TRBD1
j_call: TRBJ2-2
cdr3_nt: TGTGCCACCAGTGATATAAAACAGGGGGCCTGGGGCACCGGGGAGCTGTTTTTT
cdr3_aa: CATSDIKQGAWGTGELFF

clone_size: NA
v_call: TRBV2
d_call: NA
j_call: TRBJ1-2
cdr3_nt: TGTGCCAGCATCGGGCACAGCTATGGCTACACCTTC
cdr3_aa: CASIGHSYGYTF

clone_size: few
v_call: TRBV10-3
d_call: NA
j_call: TRBJ2-2
cdr3_nt: TGTGCCGTCCTGAAACAGGGGAACACCGGGGAGCTGTTTTTT
cdr3_aa: CAVLKQGNTGELFF

clone_size: NA
v_call: TRBV2
d_call: NA
j_call: TRBJ2-1
cdr3_nt: TGTGCCAGCAGTGTTTACGGATACGATGAGCAGTTCTTC
cdr3_aa: CASSVYGYDEQFF

clone_size: NA
v_call: TRBV7-9
d_call: NA
j_call: TRBJ1-6
cdr3_nt: TGTGCCAGCAGCTTAATGACGGGTACCTATAATTCACCCCTCCACTTT
cdr3_aa: CASSLMTGTYNSPLHF

clone_size: NA
v_call: TRBV6-5
d_call: TRBD2
j_call: TRBJ2-7
cdr3_nt: TGTGCCAGCAGTTGGGAGGGTCGCGGGGTCTACGAGCAGTACTTC
cdr3_aa: CASSWEGRGVYEQYF

clone_size: NA
v_call: TRBV2
d_call: NA
j_call: TRBJ1-2
cdr3_nt: TGTGCCAGCAGACCCTCGGGGGGGCGAGTTCTTAACTATGGCTACACCTTC
cdr3_aa: CASRPSGGRVLNYGYTF

clone_size: NA
v_call: TRBV30
d_call: NA
j_call: TRBJ1-1
cdr3_nt: TGTGCCTGGAGTGTCTGGGGAGGGAGGAACACTGAAGCTTTCTTT
cdr3_aa: CAWSVWGGRNTEAFF

clone_size: NA
v_call: TRBV19
d_call: TRBD2
j_call: TRBJ2-7
cdr3_nt: TGTGCCAGTAGCCCGGGACTAGACTACGAGCAGTACTTC
cdr3_aa: CASSPGLDYEQYF

clone_size: NA
v_call: TRBV19
d_call: NA
j_call: TRBJ1-2
cdr3_nt: TGTGCCTCCCTCACCGGGGGGGCGGATTCTTTGATCGATGGCTACACCTTC
cdr3_aa: CASLTGGADSLIDGYTF

clone_size: NA
v_call: TRBV4-1
d_call: NA
j_call: TRBJ2-5
cdr3_nt: TGCGCCAGCAGCCAAGATGGGGGAATGAAGGAGACCCAGTACTTC
cdr3_aa: CASSQDGGMKETQYF

clone_size: NA
v_call: TRBV6-2/TRBV6-3
d_call: NA
j_call: TRBJ1-1
cdr3_nt: TGTGCCAGCAGTTTGACACCTACCACTGAAGCTTTCTTT
cdr3_aa: CASSLTPTTEAFF

clone_size: NA
v_call: TRBV4-1
d_call: TRBD2
j_call: TRBJ2-2
cdr3_nt: TGCGCCAGCAGCCAAGAGGGGCGACTAGCGGGAGTCGGGAGGGGCACCGGGGAGCTGTTTTTT
cdr3_aa: CASSQEGRLAGVGRGTGELFF

clone_size: NA
v_call: TRBV27
d_call: NA
j_call: TRBJ1-4
cdr3_nt: TGTGCCAGCTATTTAGACCGGGGGTACAACTATGATGAAAAACTGTTTTTT
cdr3_aa: CASYLDRGYNYDEKLFF

clone_size: NA
v_call: TRBV30
d_call: NA
j_call: TRBJ1-1
cdr3_nt: TGTGCCTGGAGTGTCCCGGGACGTAGGAACACTGAAGCTTTCTTT
cdr3_aa: CAWSVPGRRNTEAFF

clone_size: NA
v_call: TRBV4-1
d_call: TRBD2
j_call: TRBJ2-7
cdr3_nt: TGCGCCAGCAGCCACAGGGAGGGGGAGCAGTACTTC
cdr3_aa: CASSHREGEQYF

clone_size: NA
v_call: TRBV6-5
d_call: NA
j_call: TRBJ1-2
cdr3_nt: TGTGCCAGCAGTTACAAGGTGCAGGGACCCTACACCTTC
cdr3_aa: CASSYKVQGPYTF